One and the same sample provided the 5 T cell receptor beta chains below, sequenced in a study of T cells in localized non-small cell lung cancer. Repertoires were generated with immunoSEQ multiplex PCR, while TCRdb's copy carries only in-frame clones and drops some. The sample shows around 100,000 clones, about 87% of them seen only once. The sequencing here drew on peripheral blood, taken before any cancer treatment. These receptors all stem from a man aged 40-75 years with stage I squamous cell lung carcinoma.

This clone was seen only a few times. The chain carries TRBV19 and TRBJ1-5; 10 nucleotides line up with TRBD1. The V segment lost 6 bases and the J segment 5 bases; nucleotides outside the gene matches: 10. The CDR3 sequence is 16 residues long. CDR1 is LNHDA and CDR2 is SQIVND in the germline V gene (reference sequence). CDR3 coding DNA: TGTGCCAGTAGGGGACAGGGGTCGCCGCAGGATCAGCCCCAGCATTTT. It encodes CASRGQGSPQDQPQHF.

The V gene is TRBV27, the J gene TRBJ1-5; possibly TRBD1 for D (6 bases). CDR1 is MNHEY and CDR2 is SMNVEV in the germline V gene (reference sequence). CDR3 length equals 19 residues. V lost 4 bases and J lost 2, with 24 bases in between. CDR3 protein: CASSSIARSQGFGNQPQHF. The CDR3 DNA reads TGTGCCAGCAGTTCTATAGCCCGGTCACAGGGATTTGGCAATCAGCCCCAGCATTTT.

The chain recombines TRBV4-1 with TRBJ1-3; 7 positions agree with TRBD1. The trim removed 4 bases at V and 6 bases at J, leaving 9 bases unmatched. This CDR3 contains 15 residues. Germline CDR1 is MGHRA and CDR2 is YSYEKL. CDR3 in DNA: TGCGCCAGCAGCCGAGACAGGGCGAGAGAAAACACCATATATTTT. Its protein is CASSRDRARENTIYF.

The chain links TRBV6-5 to TRBJ2-4, with D perhaps matching TRBD2 (5 bases). V lost 6 bases and J lost 1, with 13 bases in between. The CDR3 has 15 residues. Looked up from germline, CDR1 is MNHEY and CDR2 is SVGAGI. The CDR3 loop reads CASSQTGMAKNIQYF. CDR3 DNA sequence: TGTGCCAGCAGCCAAACGGGGATGGCCAAAAACATTCAGTACTTC.

This chain joins TRBV10-3 and TRBJ1-3; TRBD1 matches at 8 bases. Per germline, CDR1 ENHRY and CDR2 SYGVKD. The CDR3 sequence is 17 residues long. V trimming: 5 bases; J trimming: 5 bases; junction bases outside the gene matches: 14. The CDR3 loop reads CAISLGSSDRGRNTIYF. As DNA, the CDR3 is TGTGCCATCAGTCTGGGCTCCTCAGACAGGGGCAGAAACACCATATATTTT.